These 30 T cell receptor beta chains were all obtained from the same sample, sequenced in a study of blood T cell repertoires in COVID-19 (dated by TCRdb to about 2020). To prepare the library, the immunoSEQ multiplex PCR assay was applied. This is the immuneACCESS table as TCRdb keeps it, with only in-frame sequences that have V and J called. A part of the clones is gone; compared with another copy, unresolved V genes explain less than half, and the rest is unexplained. In this sample the table shows approximately 230,000 clones, around 83% of which occur a single time. About 9% of the sample comes from the top ten. Sequencing was performed on peripheral blood. The source is an elderly man with acute or convalescent COVID-19.

This chain links TRBV7-9 with TRBJ1-4; TRBD1 might be the D (6 bases). The CDR3 totals 16 residues. Germline V gene data show CDR1 as SEHNR and CDR2 as FQNEAQ (reference sequence). The V end lost 5 bases, the J end lost 4 bases, and 17 bases lay between the germline ends. CDR3 amino acids: CASSLQWGRGNEKLFF. DNA for the CDR3: TGTGCCAGCAGCCTGCAATGGGGCAGGGGTAATGAAAAACTGTTTTTT.

As regards this clone: A read error may produce the germline difference seen at one junction end. This chain uses TRBV7-9 with TRBJ2-5; a weak D match, TRBD2 (5 bases). Germline loops: CDR1 SEHNR, CDR2 FQNEAQ (reference sequence). The CDR3 is made up of 13 amino acids. The CDR3: CASRLGSQETQYF. CDR3 nucleotide sequence: TGTGCCAGCAGGTTAGGGAGCCAAGAGACCCAGTACTTC.

This rearrangement joins TRBV2 to TRBJ1-2, with 10 nucleotides matching TRBD1. The CDR3 sequence is 12 residues long. The ends lost 7 bases at V and 8 bases at J; junction bases unmatched: 4. Germline V gene sequence: CDR1 SNHLY, CDR2 FYNNEI. This CDR3 reads CASNRDRGGYTF. The CDR3 nucleotides are TGTGCCAGCAACAGGGACAGGGGCGGCTACACCTTC.

The rearrangement links TRBV28 to TRBJ1-5, with D hard to call. This CDR3 comprises 12 residues. V was clipped by 6 bases and J by 4 bases, with 7 bases between them. Germline V gives CDR1 MDHEN, CDR2 SYDVKM. The CDR3 spells CASSQQNQPQHF. CDR3 sequence (DNA): TGTGCCAGCAGCCAACAGAATCAGCCCCAGCATTTT. The complete variable domain, with remaining parts taken from reference TRBV28 and TRBJ1-5, reads DVKVTQSSRYLVKRTGEKVFLECVQDMDHENMFWYRQDPGLGLRLIYFSYDVKMKEKGDIPEGYSVSREKKERFSLILESASTNQTSMYLCASSQQNQPQHFGDGTRLSIL.

The V call is TRBV4-1, the J call TRBJ2-5; D is ambiguous. The CDR3 has 15 residues. V gave up 3 bases and J gave up 3 bases, with 14 bases separating them. Germline CDR1 reads MGHRA; CDR2 reads YSYEKL. CDR3 in amino acids: CASSHRVVMKETQYF. CDR3 bases: TGCGCCAGCAGCCATCGGGTGGTGATGAAAGAGACCCAGTACTTC.

The V gene is TRBV7-9, the J gene TRBJ2-1, with 7 positions matching TRBD2. Germline V CDR1 and CDR2: SEHNR, FQNEAQ (reference sequence). The CDR3 loop spans 14 amino acids. V lost 5 bases and J lost 9; bases outside the gene matches: 10. The CDR3, as DNA: TGTGCCAGCAGCAACGCGGGGGAGATGTCTGAGCAGTTCTTC. Protein product: CASSNAGEMSEQFF.

The sample holds many counts of this clone. This sequence joins TRBV19 and TRBJ2-7; 7 bases map to TRBD1. The CDR3 contains 15 residues. V shed 3 bases and J 0 bases; nucleotides not matched to a gene: 5. Germline CDR1 and CDR2: LNHDA and SQIVND (reference sequence). CDR3 protein: CASSIVQGISYEQYF. In DNA form, the CDR3 reads TGTGCCAGTAGTATTGTACAGGGGATCTCCTACGAGCAGTACTTC.

The chain employs TRBV7-9 and TRBJ2-3, with D possibly matching TRBD2 (7 bases). This CDR3 spans 17 amino acids. V gave up 1 base and J gave up 1 base, with 15 bases separating them. Germline CDR1 is SEHNR and CDR2 is FQNEAQ (reference sequence). CDR3 region: CASSLVWEGVRTDTQYF. In DNA, the CDR3 is TGTGCCAGCAGCTTAGTTTGGGAGGGGGTTCGCACAGATACGCAGTATTTT.

The CDR3 loop reads CASSENGASNQPQHF. DNA of the CDR3: TGTGCCAGCAGTGAGAACGGAGCTAGCAATCAGCCCCAGCATTTT. The chain uses TRBV2 and TRBJ1-5; D is unclear. V was shortened by 3 bases and J by 0 bases, with 9 bases between the two germline ends. The germline CDR1 and CDR2 sequences are SNHLY and FYNNEI. CDR3 size: 15 residues.

This chain links TRBV19 with TRBJ1-5; TRBD1 matches 10 bases. The CDR3 length is 15 residues. V lost 7 bases and J lost 4; bases outside the gene matches: 7. Looked up from germline, CDR1 is LNHDA and CDR2 is SQIVND (reference sequence). CDR3 sequence reads: CASNSDRGLNQPQHF. CDR3 in DNA: TGTGCCAGTAACTCCGACAGGGGGCTAAATCAGCCCCAGCATTTT.

The chain couples TRBV19 to TRBJ1-4; a weak D match, TRBD1 (6 bases). The ends were cut back, 11 bases at V and 10 bases at J, with 17 bases in the middle. Germline CDR1 reads LNHDA; CDR2 reads SQIVND (reference sequence). CDR3 length: 12 amino acids. CDR3 nucleotides: TGTGCCGCAGGGACACCCTGGGGAAAACTGTTTTTT. Protein sequence: CAAGTPWGKLFF. The variable domain in full, completed from reference TRBV19 and TRBJ1-4, reads DGGITQSPKYLFRKEGQNVTLSCEQNLNHDAMYWYRQDPGQGLRLIYYSQIVNDFQKGDIAEGYSVSREKKESFPLTVTSAQKNPTAFYLCAAGTPWGKLFFGSGTQLSVL.

The chain recombines TRBV18 with TRBJ1-6, with a possible D match to TRBD1 (5 bases). The germline CDR1 and CDR2 sequences are KGHSH and LQKENI. The CDR3 runs to 16 residues. Trimming took off 3 bases at V and 2 bases at J, with 11 bases between the two ends. This CDR3 reads CASSPSARAYNSPLHF. Written as DNA, the CDR3 is TGTGCCAGCTCACCTTCCGCCAGGGCCTATAATTCACCCCTCCACTTT.

The chain carries TRBV10-3 and TRBJ2-3, with TRBD2 identical over 10 bases. Germline lookup yields CDR1 ENHRY and CDR2 SYGVKD. CDR3 length: 17 residues. The trim removed 5 bases at V and 2 bases at J, leaving 10 bases unmatched. CDR3 sequence reads: CAISTERTSGNTDTQYF. CDR3 in DNA: TGTGCCATCAGTACAGAGCGGACTAGCGGTAACACAGATACGCAGTATTTT.

The rearrangement uses TRBV7-9 and TRBJ2-3; D is uncertain. Trimming pared 4 bases from V and 6 bases from J, leaving 14 bases between. This CDR3 is built from 14 residues. The germline CDR1 and CDR2 sequences are SEHNR and FQNEAQ (reference sequence). This CDR3 is CASSSASKRDTQYF. For the CDR3, the DNA is TGTGCCAGCAGCTCGGCCTCTAAGAGGGATACGCAGTATTTT.

The J gene is TRBJ2-3, the V gene TRBV11-2, with 10 bases aligning to TRBD2. Germline V lookup: CDR1 SGHAT, CDR2 FQNNGV. J lost 0 bases, V lost 5 bases, and 2 bases had no gene match. There are 15 residues in the CDR3. The CDR3 sequence: CASSISGGSTDTQYF. The CDR3 nucleotides read TGTGCCAGCAGCATTAGCGGGGGGAGCACAGATACGCAGTATTTT.

This chain joins TRBV18 and TRBJ2-3; possibly TRBD2 for D (5 bases). Germline V CDR1 and CDR2: KGHSH, LQKENI. V was cut by 8 bases and J by 1 base, with 13 bases left in between. The CDR3 is 14 amino acids. CDR3 protein: CASRIGRGTDTQYF. In nucleotides, the CDR3 is TGTGCCAGCCGAATTGGGCGGGGCACAGATACGCAGTATTTT.

The genes are TRBV7-2 and TRBJ2-2; 7 positions agree with TRBD1. CDR3 length equals 15 residues. Trimming took 6 bases from V and 9 from J; bases not matched to a gene: 13. Germline loops: CDR1 SGHTA, CDR2 FQGNSA. For the CDR3, the DNA is TGTGCCAGCAGTCTTACCCGGGACAGCCCAAGGGAGCTGTTTTTT. Its protein product is CASSLTRDSPRELFF. The variable domain in full, completed from reference TRBV7-2 and TRBJ2-2, reads GAGVSQSPSNKVTEKGKDVELRCDPISGHTALYWYRQSLGQGLEFLIYFQGNSAPDKSGLPSDRFSAERTGGSVSTLTIQRTQQEDSAVYLCASSLTRDSPRELFFGEGSRLTVL.

The V call is TRBV24-1, the J call TRBJ2-3, with D possibly being TRBD2 (7 bases). The V gene's germline CDR1 is KGHDR and CDR2 SFDVKD. V lost 9 bases and J 4 bases, leaving 16 bases between the germline ends. This CDR3 is 14 amino acids long. The CDR3 spells CATRGPGGPDTQYF. DNA for the CDR3: TGTGCCACCCGGGGGCCGGGGGGCCCAGATACGCAGTATTTT.

V is TRBV3-1 (or the pseudogene TRBV3-2) and J is TRBJ2-1; D is ambiguous. The CDR3 has 16 residues. Trimming removed 1 base from V and 0 bases from J, with 10 bases in between. Germline CDR1 is LGHDT and CDR2 is YNNKEL (reference sequence). CDR3 sequence: CASSQGILSSYNEQFF. The CDR3 bases are TGTGCCAGCAGCCAAGGAATCCTGAGCTCCTACAATGAGCAGTTCTTC.

The CDR3 region is CASSLVPGPTNTEAFF. CDR3 DNA sequence: TGCGCCAGCAGCTTGGTTCCAGGGCCAACGAACACTGAAGCTTTCTTT. V and J are TRBV5-1 and TRBJ1-1; possibly TRBD1 for D (5 bases). V was cut by 0 bases and J by 1 base, with 13 bases left in between. The CDR3 consists of 16 residues. The germline gives CDR1 SGHRS, CDR2 YFSETQ.

The CDR3 sequence: CASSYGEVSYNEQFF. CDR3 nucleotides: TGTGCCAGCAGTTATGGGGAGGTCTCCTACAATGAGCAGTTCTTC. The genes are TRBV6-6 and TRBJ2-1; possible D gene TRBD2, 6 bases. The CDR3 consists of 15 residues. Germline V CDR1 and CDR2: MNHNY, SVGAGI (reference sequence). Trimming stripped 3 bases from V and 0 bases from J, with 9 bases between.

The chain couples TRBV12-3 or TRBV12-4 to TRBJ2-1; TRBD2 matches 7 bases. V trimming: 6 bases; J trimming: 3 bases; junction bases outside the gene matches: 2. The CDR3 covers 13 residues. The CDR3: CASRSGVYNEQFF. Here the CDR3 DNA reads TGTGCCAGCAGGAGCGGGGTCTACAATGAGCAGTTCTTC.

V gene TRBV6-6 combines with J gene TRBJ2-3, with TRBD2 matching 7 bases. The length of the CDR3 is 15 residues. Trimming took 7 bases from V and 6 from J; bases not matched to a gene: 13. Germline V gene data show CDR1 as MNHNY and CDR2 as SVGAGI (reference sequence). CDR3 in amino acids: CASTYRLASRDTQYF. CDR3 sequence (DNA): TGTGCCAGCACCTACAGACTAGCATCCAGGGATACGCAGTATTTT.

The chain uses TRBV24-1 and TRBJ2-7, with 9 bases matching TRBD2. The CDR3 has 16 residues. CDR1 is KGHDR and CDR2 is SFDVKD in the germline V gene. The V segment lost 4 bases and the J segment 2 bases; nucleotides outside the gene matches: 8. In DNA form, the CDR3 reads TGTGCCACCAGTGACCCTAGCGGGGACTCAACCTACGAGCAGTACTTC. Its protein product is CATSDPSGDSTYEQYF.

This clone was seen once. In DNA form, the CDR3 reads TGTGCCAGTAAGAGTACCGGGACAGGGGGCGGTTATGGCTACACCTTC. Its translation: CASKSTGTGGGYGYTF. V is TRBV19 and J is TRBJ1-2, with 12 positions matching TRBD1. Germline-derived CDR1 and CDR2 are LNHDA and SQIVND (reference sequence). The CDR3 totals 16 residues. With 7 bases clipped from V and 5 bases from J, the junction kept 11 bases outside the gene matches.

This clone was found once. This chain joins TRBV12-3 or TRBV12-4 and TRBJ1-4; a possible D gene is TRBD1 (6 bases). V lost 7 bases and J 8 bases, leaving 14 bases between the germline ends. CDR3 length equals 13 residues. In DNA, the CDR3 is TGTGCCAGCAAGCGACAGGTCACCGAAAAACTGTTTTTT. Protein: CASKRQVTEKLFF.

This chain links TRBV5-1 with TRBJ2-1, with D possibly TRBD2 on 7 matching bases. This CDR3 has 16 residues. V was shortened by 4 bases and J by 1 base, with 15 bases between the two germline ends. Germline assignment: CDR1 SGHRS and CDR2 YFSETQ. The CDR3 nucleotides are TGCGCCAGCAGCCGGAGGAGGGGGGGATCCTACAATGAGCAGTTCTTC. Encoded protein: CASSRRRGGSYNEQFF.

This clone was counted between two and nine times. The V call is TRBV29-1, the J call TRBJ1-1; D uncertain. Trimming took off 7 bases at V and 5 bases at J, with 8 bases between the two ends. Germline V CDR1 and CDR2: SQVTM, ANQGSEA. This CDR3 has 10 residues. This CDR3 reads CSALTTEAFF. CDR3 DNA sequence: TGCAGCGCACTTACGACTGAAGCTTTCTTT.

This clone was seen only once. The V call is TRBV5-8, the J call TRBJ2-5; 10 bases map to TRBD2. The CDR3 is 15 amino acids. Germline V gene data show CDR1 as SGHTS and CDR2 as YDEGEE. The junction had 4 bases not matched to a gene; V was cut back by 3 bases and J by 2 bases. This chain's CDR3 is CASSYGLADQETQYF. The CDR3 bases are TGTGCCAGCAGCTACGGACTAGCGGATCAAGAGACCCAGTACTTC.

This sequence joins TRBV5-1 and TRBJ1-2; D is unclear. This CDR3 is built from 15 residues. Germline lookup yields CDR1 SGHRS and CDR2 YFSETQ. V shed 0 bases and J shed 0 bases, with 9 bases lying between them. CDR3 protein: CASSLGMGSNYGYTF. The CDR3 coding sequence is TGCGCCAGCAGCTTGGGGATGGGCTCTAACTATGGCTACACCTTC.